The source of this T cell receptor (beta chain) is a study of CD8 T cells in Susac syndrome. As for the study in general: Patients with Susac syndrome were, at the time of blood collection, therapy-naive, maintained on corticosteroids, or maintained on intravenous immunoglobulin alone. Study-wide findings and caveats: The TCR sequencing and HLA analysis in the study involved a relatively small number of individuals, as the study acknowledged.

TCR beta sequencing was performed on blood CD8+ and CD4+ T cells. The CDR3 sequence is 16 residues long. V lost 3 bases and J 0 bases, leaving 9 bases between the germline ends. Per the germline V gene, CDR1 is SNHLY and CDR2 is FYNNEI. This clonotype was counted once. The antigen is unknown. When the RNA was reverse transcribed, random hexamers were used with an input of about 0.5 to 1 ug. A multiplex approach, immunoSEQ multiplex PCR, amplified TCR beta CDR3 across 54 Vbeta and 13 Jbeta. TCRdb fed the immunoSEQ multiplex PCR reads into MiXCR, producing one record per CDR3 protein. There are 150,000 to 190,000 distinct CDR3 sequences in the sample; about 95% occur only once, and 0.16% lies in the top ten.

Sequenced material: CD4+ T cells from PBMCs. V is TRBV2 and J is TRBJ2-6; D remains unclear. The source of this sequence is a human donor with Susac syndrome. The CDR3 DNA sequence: TGTGCCAGCAGTGATAGTGTCAGCTCTGGGGCCAACGTCCTGACTTTC. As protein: CASSDSVSSGANVLTF.